A selection of T cell receptor beta chains follows, all from one sample in a study of breast tumors, draining lymph nodes, adjacent tissues. One entry per CDR3 protein, called by TCRdb with MiXCR from the multiplex PCR reads. This sample has some 65,000 distinct CDR3 sequences; roughly two fifths occur once, and the top ten carry around 8%. The sequencing sample was made of breast tumor tissue. These receptor sequences come from a female donor with breast cancer. Some clones in this sample may be carry-over from other donors' samples. Both conserved end residues are part of each CDR3. A D gene is named only where the DNA matches it firmly. Size values are once, few and many counts, or a class for expanded clones, and some rows have none.

V gene	D gene	J gene	clone size	CDR3 DNA	CDR3 protein
TRBV6-5	.	TRBJ2-1	.	TGTGCCAGCAGGGGGGGCGGCGTTGGCAGCGATGAGCGGTTCTTC	CASRGGGVGSDERFF
TRBV12-3/TRBV12-4	.	TRBJ1-3	once	TGTGCCAGCAGAGTAGCGGGGGACTTT	CASRVAGDF
TRBV19	TRBD1	TRBJ1-6	many	TGTGCCAGTAGTCCTGCCACAGGGGATTCACCCCTCCACTTT	CASSPATGDSPLHF
TRBV7-9	TRBD1	TRBJ2-5	.	TGTGCCAGCAGCTCCCTGGACGGGACAGGGCTAGAGACCCAGTACTTC	CASSSLDGTGLETQYF
TRBV30	TRBD1	TRBJ2-7	many	TGTGCCTGGAGTTCGGGACAGGGGGCCCACGAGCAGTACTTC	CAWSSGQGAHEQYF
TRBV29-1	.	TRBJ1-1	few	TGCAGCGTTGAAGCCGGACCCGGGGAAGCTTTCTTT	CSVEAGPGEAFF
TRBV29-1	TRBD2	TRBJ2-7	.	TGCAGCTTATCCCCCTCATGGGGCGGGAGATACTACGAGCAGTACTTC	CSLSPSWGGRYYEQYF
TRBV7-6	.	TRBJ1-3	many	TGTGCCAGCAGCTTAGGCGCGGCAGCCTCTGGAAACACCATATATTTT	CASSLGAAASGNTIYF
TRBV29-1	.	TRBJ2-3	.	.	CSAAQTLSGYTFGSGTDTQYF
TRBV7-6	.	TRBJ1-4	many	TGTGCCAGCAGCTTACCCCCCTGGGGGCGTGGATCTAATGAAAAACTGTTTTTT	CASSLPPWGRGSNEKLFF
TRBV5-8	.	TRBJ1-2	many	TGTGCCAGCAGCCAAGACGGTAACTATGGCTACACCTTC	CASSQDGNYGYTF
TRBV3-1	TRBD1	TRBJ1-6	many	TGTGCCAGCAGCCAAGATTCGGCAGGGGGCTATTCACCCCTCCACTTT	CASSQDSAGGYSPLHF
TRBV12-3/TRBV12-4	.	TRBJ2-2	.	TGTGCCAGCAATTTGAGGCCCAGGGAGCGCACCGGGGAGCTGTTTTTC	CASNLRPRERTGELFF
TRBV6-5	TRBD2	TRBJ2-3	many	TGTGCCAGCAGTCAAGGACTAGCATACAACACAGATACGCAGTATTTT	CASSQGLAYNTDTQYF
TRBV6-5	.	TRBJ2-3	many	TGTGCCAGCAGTTACTCGCAGGGTAGGACAGATACGCAGTATTTT	CASSYSQGRTDTQYF
TRBV6-5	TRBD1	TRBJ1-2	many	TGTGCCAGCAGCCCGGGGACAGGAGCTAACTATGGCTACACCTTC	CASSPGTGANYGYTF
TRBV14	.	TRBJ2-2	many	TGTGCCAGCAGCCCTGCCGGAACCCCATGGCGGAACACCGGGGAGCTGTTTTTT	CASSPAGTPWRNTGELFF
TRBV12-3/TRBV12-4	.	TRBJ1-5	many	TGTGCCAGCAGTTTCAGTGATCAGCCCCAGCATTTT	CASSFSDQPQHF
TRBV20-1	.	TRBJ2-7	many	TGCAGTGCTAGAGGAAAAGCTGACGAGCAGTACTTC	CSARGKADEQYF
TRBV24-1	TRBD1	TRBJ1-1	.	TGTGCCACCAGTGACTGCCAGGGACAGGGTAAAGTTGAAGCTTTCTTT	CATSDCQGQGKVEAFF
TRBV28	TRBD2	TRBJ2-1	.	TGTGCCAGCAGTGTCATAGCGGGAGGGTCCTACAATGAGCAGTTCTTC	CASSVIAGGSYNEQFF
TRBV27	TRBD1	TRBJ1-2	few	TGTGCCAACCCATCTAACCGGGACAGCGGCAGTCCAGATTACGATGGCTACACCTTC	CANPSNRDSGSPDYDGYTF
TRBV6-1	TRBD1	TRBJ1-4	.	TGTGCCAGCAGCGAGCCGGACAGGGAAAAACTGTTTTTT	CASSEPDREKLFF
TRBV7-2	TRBD1	TRBJ1-2	.	TGTGCCAGCAGCTCGGGAGGGACAGGGGCCGGGAATGGCTACACCTTC	CASSSGGTGAGNGYTF
TRBV5-6	.	TRBJ1-1	.	TGTGCCAGCAGCCCAACTCGGGGGTCGTCAGGGGATACTGAAGCTTTCTTT	CASSPTRGSSGDTEAFF
TRBV12-3/TRBV12-4	TRBD1	TRBJ2-1	many	TGTGCCAGCACGGGACAGTCACACAATGAGCAGTTCTTC	CASTGQSHNEQFF
TRBV7-9	.	TRBJ2-6	.	TGTGCCAGCAGCTTGAGGGCCAGCTCTGGGGCCAACGTCCTGACTTTC	CASSLRASSGANVLTF
TRBV20-1	.	TRBJ1-2	many	TGCAGTGCCCTACAGGGATTCCTTAACTATGGCTACACCTTC	CSALQGFLNYGYTF
TRBV6-5	TRBD1	TRBJ1-3	many	TGTGCCAGCAGTTACGGACAGGGCCGGAGAGACACCATATATTTT	CASSYGQGRRDTIYF
TRBV7-9	.	TRBJ1-1	few	TGTGCCAGCAGCGGCAACAGGGAGTACACTGAAGCTTTCTTT	CASSGNREYTEAFF
TRBV9	TRBD1	TRBJ1-3	many	TGTGCCAGCAGCGACCGAACAGGGGTCCTCTCTGGAAACACCATATATTTT	CASSDRTGVLSGNTIYF
TRBV11-1	.	TRBJ1-2	many	TGTGCCAGCAGCTTTCCAGGTCGTGGGTCGAGGAATGGCTACACCTTC	CASSFPGRGSRNGYTF
TRBV5-6	.	TRBJ2-7	.	TGTGCCAGCAGCTTTCAGCTAGCGTCAAGCGAGCAGTACTTC	CASSFQLASSEQYF